The 27 T cell receptor beta chains given below trace back to one sample, sequenced in a study of T cell changes during pregnancy in multiple sclerosis. The data were produced by immunoSEQ multiplex PCR, yet TCRdb's version contains in-frame clones alone and is incomplete. The sample has some 110,000 clones, approximately 90% seen once. The sample was peripheral blood, taken in the third trimester of pregnancy. These receptors were collected from a female donor with multiple sclerosis, enrolled in a pregnancy study.

The gene calls are TRBV2 and TRBJ1-1; no firm D call. V shed 5 bases and J shed 4 bases, with 8 bases lying between them. This CDR3 region has 12 residues. Germline V gene data show CDR1 as SNHLY and CDR2 as FYNNEI. The CDR3 bases are TGTGCCAGCAGTCCTGAGGGCACTGAAGCTTTCTTT. It yields the protein CASSPEGTEAFF.

This chain connects TRBV7-6 to TRBJ2-2; 11 positions agree with TRBD2. With V trimmed by 2 bases and J by 4 bases, 3 bases remained unmatched. The CDR3 sequence is 16 residues long. CDR1 is SGHVS and CDR2 is FNYEAQ in the germline V gene. The CDR3 coding sequence is TGTGCCAGCAGCTTACTAGCGGGAGGTTTCACCGGGGAGCTGTTTTTT. Its translation: CASSLLAGGFTGELFF.

The chain employs TRBV19 and TRBJ2-3, with D perhaps matching TRBD2 (6 bases). The CDR3 loop spans 14 amino acids. The V gene lost 3 bases and the J gene lost 3 bases, with 10 bases spanning the gap. Germline V CDR1 and CDR2: LNHDA, SQIVND (reference sequence). The DNA for the CDR3 is TGTGCCAGTAGTATCCTCGGGGGAACAGATACGCAGTATTTT. Encoded protein: CASSILGGTDTQYF. Together with reference TRBV19 and TRBJ2-3, the CDR3 gives the full variable domain: DGGITQSPKYLFRKEGQNVTLSCEQNLNHDAMYWYRQDPGQGLRLIYYSQIVNDFQKGDIAEGYSVSREKKESFPLTVTSAQKNPTAFYLCASSILGGTDTQYFGPGTRLTVL.

This clone was observed once. The chain is built from TRBV2 and TRBJ2-3, with D hard to call. The CDR3 loop spans 12 amino acids. The germline CDR1 and CDR2 sequences are SNHLY and FYNNEI. Trimming took off 5 bases at V and 4 bases at J, with 7 bases between the two ends. The CDR3 DNA reads TGTGCCAGCAGTCAACAAGCAGATACGCAGTATTTT. This encodes CASSQQADTQYF.

The chain has TRBV4-2 and TRBJ2-3; 7 bases agree with TRBD2. This CDR3 region has 19 residues. V was clipped by 0 bases and J by 0 bases; unmatched bases: 12. Germline CDR1 reads LGHNA; CDR2 reads YNFKEQ. The CDR3 region is CASSQDFDGWRESTDTQYF. The CDR3 DNA reads as TGTGCCAGCAGCCAAGATTTCGACGGTTGGCGGGAGAGCACAGATACGCAGTATTTT.

The J gene is TRBJ2-7, the V gene TRBV2; a weak D match, TRBD2 (5 bases). The CDR3 loop spans 13 amino acids. Trimming stripped 4 bases from V and 3 bases from J, with 10 bases between. Germline loops: CDR1 SNHLY, CDR2 FYNNEI. The CDR3 protein is CASSVGDGYEQYF. The CDR3 coding sequence is TGTGCCAGCAGTGTCGGGGATGGCTACGAGCAGTACTTC.

The genes are TRBV4-1 and TRBJ2-7, with 10 bases that match TRBD1. The CDR3 totals 15 residues. With V trimmed by 0 bases and J by 4 bases, 3 bases remained unmatched. The germline CDR1 and CDR2 sequences are MGHRA and YSYEKL. The CDR3 DNA reads as TGCGCCAGCAGCCAAGAGGACAGGGGGACGTACGAGCAGTACTTC. It encodes CASSQEDRGTYEQYF.

This chain connects TRBV18 to TRBJ2-2, with TRBD1 as a possible D gene (5 bases). Trimming cost V 3 bases and J 6 bases, with 14 bases left between them. There are 15 residues in the CDR3. Germline loops: CDR1 KGHSH, CDR2 LQKENI. The CDR3, as DNA: TGTGCCAGCTCACCGGTTCAGGGTCGATCCGGGGAGCTGTTTTTT. Its protein is CASSPVQGRSGELFF.

V gene TRBV20-1 combines with J gene TRBJ2-7; D is perhaps TRBD1 (6 bases). V was shortened by 6 bases and J by 3 bases, with 9 bases between the two germline ends. Germline V gene data show CDR1 as DFQATT and CDR2 as SNEGSKA (reference sequence). The CDR3 runs 11 residues. CDR3 protein: CSALDSYEQYF. For the CDR3, the DNA is TGCAGTGCCCTGGACAGCTACGAGCAGTACTTC.

The chain carries TRBV27 and TRBJ2-1; D not certain. The CDR3 loop spans 16 amino acids. Germline loops: CDR1 MNHEY, CDR2 SMNVEV (reference sequence). Trimming pared 3 bases from V and 8 bases from J, leaving 20 bases between. The CDR3 is CASSLTLAASDDEQFF. The DNA for the CDR3 is TGTGCCAGCAGTTTGACCTTGGCGGCCAGCGACGATGAGCAGTTCTTC.

J is TRBJ2-7 and V is TRBV21-1; TRBD1 reflects the table's D call only, with no check against the DNA. TRBV21-1 is noted as a pseudogene. The CDR3 is made up of 16 amino acids. The CDR3 protein is CASSKGTGTGSNEQYF. The DNA for the CDR3 is TGTGCCAGCAGCAAAGGAACGGGGACAGGGAGCAACGAGCAGTACTTC.

The sample holds one count of this clone. The chain is built from TRBV23-1 and TRBJ1-1; 10 bases map to TRBD1. TRBV23-1 is identified as an open reading frame with a role that is uncertain. This CDR3 region has 20 residues. V trimming: 0 bases; J trimming: 6 bases; junction bases outside the gene matches: 19. The CDR3 DNA reads as TGCGCCAGCAGTCAATCGAGGGGGTCACTGACAGGGGGCGTACATGCTGAAGCTTTCTTT. This codes for CASSQSRGSLTGGVHAEAFF.

V gene TRBV7-8 combines with J gene TRBJ1-5; 7 bases align to TRBD1. CDR1 and CDR2 from the germline V gene are SGHVS and FQNEAQ. The CDR3 contains 15 residues. V lost 4 bases and J lost 2; bases outside the gene matches: 5. CDR3 in amino acids: CASSSDRVGNQPQHF. The CDR3 DNA reads TGTGCCAGCAGCTCCGACAGGGTGGGCAATCAGCCCCAGCATTTT.

The CDR3 DNA reads as TGCGCCAGCAGCTTACAGGGTAGAGAGACCCAGTACTTC. It is translated as CASSLQGRETQYF. The chain has TRBV5-1 and TRBJ2-5; D may be TRBD1 (6 bases). CDR3 length: 13 amino acids. Looked up from germline, CDR1 is SGHRS and CDR2 is YFSETQ. The V end was cut by 2 bases, the J end by 4 bases, with 9 bases between.

This chain joins TRBV2 and TRBJ2-7, with 8 positions matching TRBD1. V lost 6 bases, J lost 5 bases, and 9 bases stayed unmatched. Germline assignment: CDR1 SNHLY and CDR2 FYNNEI. This CDR3 region has 14 residues. CDR3 residues: CASREQTGDHEQYF. The CDR3, as DNA: TGTGCCAGCAGAGAACAGACAGGGGATCACGAGCAGTACTTC.

The V call is TRBV7-9, the J call TRBJ1-6; D is undetermined. The CDR3 runs 15 residues. V was shortened by 1 base and J by 7 bases, with 11 bases between the two germline ends. The V gene's germline CDR1 is SEHNR and CDR2 FQNEAQ (reference sequence). The CDR3 protein is CASSLVAGPNSPLHF. The CDR3 coding sequence is TGTGCCAGCAGCTTAGTCGCAGGCCCAAATTCACCCCTCCACTTT.

The chain couples TRBV19 to TRBJ2-7; TRBD2 is a possible D gene (5 bases). V lost 6 bases and J 2 bases, leaving 11 bases between the germline ends. CDR1 LNHDA and CDR2 SQIVND come from the germline V gene (reference sequence). The CDR3 length is 13 residues. CDR3 loop: CASSRTGTYEQYF. The CDR3 DNA follows: TGTGCCAGTAGCCGGACTGGAACCTACGAGCAGTACTTC.

The chain uses TRBV7-9 and TRBJ1-1; possibly TRBD1 for D (5 bases). CDR1 is SEHNR and CDR2 is FQNEAQ in the germline V gene (reference sequence). Trimming left V 1 base short and J 3 bases short, with 9 bases between. This CDR3 has 14 amino acids. The CDR3 here is CASSLETVDTEAFF. CDR3 DNA: TGTGCCAGCAGCTTAGAGACAGTAGACACTGAAGCTTTCTTT.

The chain joins TRBV7-3 to TRBJ2-1; D is perhaps TRBD2 (5 bases). The germline gives CDR1 SGHTA, CDR2 FQGTGA. The ends were cut back, 4 bases at V and 5 bases at J, with 15 bases in the middle. The CDR3 runs to 15 residues. The CDR3 is CASSSYKADDNEQFF. In DNA, the CDR3 is TGTGCCAGCAGCTCCTATAAAGCGGACGACAATGAGCAGTTCTTC.

The J gene is TRBJ1-5, the V gene TRBV6-4; the match to TRBD1 covers 9 bases. The CDR3 has 18 residues. CDR1 is MRHNA, CDR2 SNTAGT, per germline. Losses at the gene ends were 2 bases for V and 9 bases for J; bases not matched to a gene: 17. The CDR3 sequence: CASSDEHQQGAQSGPQHF. CDR3 nucleotide sequence: TGTGCCAGCAGTGACGAACATCAACAGGGGGCACAATCGGGGCCCCAGCATTTT.

As for this clone: A read error may account for a junction end that differs from germline. The chain joins TRBV6-5 to TRBJ2-2, with a tentative D call TRBD2 (6 bases). Germline values: CDR1 MNHEY, CDR2 SVGAGI. CDR3 length: 13 amino acids. The CDR3, as DNA: TGTGCCAGCAGTCTCTCGCGGGATTCCCCTTGGGCCTTT. Translated: CASSLSRDSPWAF.

The genes are TRBV7-8 and TRBJ1-2; D is possibly TRBD1 (6 bases). In germline, CDR1 is SGHVS, CDR2 FQNEAQ. Trimming cost V 0 bases and J 2 bases, with 13 bases left between them. The CDR3 extends over 16 amino acids. CDR3 sequence: CASSLAIGRGNYGYTF. The CDR3 DNA reads as TGTGCCAGCAGCTTAGCTATCGGAAGGGGGAACTATGGCTACACCTTC.

This clone was seen more than once but under ten times. This chain's CDR3 is CASSLASGRQPQHF. DNA for the CDR3: TGTGCCAGCAGTTTGGCGTCAGGGAGGCAGCCCCAGCATTTT. The chain recombines TRBV27 with TRBJ1-5; possible D gene TRBD1, 5 bases. V lost 3 bases, J lost 7 bases, and 13 bases lay in between. CDR1 MNHEY and CDR2 SMNVEV come from the germline V gene (reference sequence). This CDR3 spans 14 amino acids.

As regards this clone: Other DNA sequences within the sample encode an identical CDR3. CDR3 nucleotide sequence: TGTGCCAGCAGCCCCCGGGACAGGGGTTACGAGCAGTACTTC. This gives the protein CASSPRDRGYEQYF. V and J are TRBV9 and TRBJ2-7; TRBD1 matches 10 bases. The ends lost 4 bases at V and 4 bases at J; junction bases unmatched: 5. Germline V gene data show CDR1 as SGDLS and CDR2 as YYNGEE. The length of the CDR3 is 14 residues.

The rearrangement uses TRBV5-4 and TRBJ1-1; weak D call: TRBD1 (6 bases). This CDR3 has 16 amino acids. Between the trimmed V and J ends, which lost 5 bases and 1 base, there was a span of 18 bases. Germline CDR1 reads SGHNT; CDR2 reads YYREEE (reference sequence). The CDR3 reads CASRIDPGAPNTEAFF. The CDR3 DNA sequence: TGTGCCAGCAGGATCGATCCAGGGGCCCCGAACACTGAAGCTTTCTTT.

The chain's CDR3 is CASSESTGTGGQRGYTF. The CDR3 region has the DNA TGTGCCAGCAGTGAATCGACCGGGACAGGGGGCCAGAGGGGCTACACCTTC. This sequence joins TRBV25-1 and TRBJ1-2; 12 positions agree with TRBD1. The trim removed 1 base at V and 8 bases at J, leaving 11 bases unmatched. There are 17 residues in the CDR3. The germline V gene has CDR1 MGHDK and CDR2 SYGVNS.

The rearrangement links TRBV28 to TRBJ1-5; possibly TRBD1 for D (6 bases). In germline, CDR1 is MDHEN, CDR2 SYDVKM. The CDR3 is made up of 14 amino acids. The germline V and J ends were trimmed by 9 bases and 3 bases, with 15 bases remaining between them. The chain's CDR3 is CASRRGGDNQPQHF. CDR3 bases: TGTGCCAGTCGTAGGGGGGGAGACAATCAGCCCCAGCATTTT. Looking up the rest from reference TRBV28 and TRBJ1-5 gives the full variable domain: DVKVTQSSRYLVKRTGEKVFLECVQDMDHENMFWYRQDPGLGLRLIYFSYDVKMKEKGDIPEGYSVSREKKERFSLILESASTNQTSMYLCASRRGGDNQPQHFGDGTRLSIL.